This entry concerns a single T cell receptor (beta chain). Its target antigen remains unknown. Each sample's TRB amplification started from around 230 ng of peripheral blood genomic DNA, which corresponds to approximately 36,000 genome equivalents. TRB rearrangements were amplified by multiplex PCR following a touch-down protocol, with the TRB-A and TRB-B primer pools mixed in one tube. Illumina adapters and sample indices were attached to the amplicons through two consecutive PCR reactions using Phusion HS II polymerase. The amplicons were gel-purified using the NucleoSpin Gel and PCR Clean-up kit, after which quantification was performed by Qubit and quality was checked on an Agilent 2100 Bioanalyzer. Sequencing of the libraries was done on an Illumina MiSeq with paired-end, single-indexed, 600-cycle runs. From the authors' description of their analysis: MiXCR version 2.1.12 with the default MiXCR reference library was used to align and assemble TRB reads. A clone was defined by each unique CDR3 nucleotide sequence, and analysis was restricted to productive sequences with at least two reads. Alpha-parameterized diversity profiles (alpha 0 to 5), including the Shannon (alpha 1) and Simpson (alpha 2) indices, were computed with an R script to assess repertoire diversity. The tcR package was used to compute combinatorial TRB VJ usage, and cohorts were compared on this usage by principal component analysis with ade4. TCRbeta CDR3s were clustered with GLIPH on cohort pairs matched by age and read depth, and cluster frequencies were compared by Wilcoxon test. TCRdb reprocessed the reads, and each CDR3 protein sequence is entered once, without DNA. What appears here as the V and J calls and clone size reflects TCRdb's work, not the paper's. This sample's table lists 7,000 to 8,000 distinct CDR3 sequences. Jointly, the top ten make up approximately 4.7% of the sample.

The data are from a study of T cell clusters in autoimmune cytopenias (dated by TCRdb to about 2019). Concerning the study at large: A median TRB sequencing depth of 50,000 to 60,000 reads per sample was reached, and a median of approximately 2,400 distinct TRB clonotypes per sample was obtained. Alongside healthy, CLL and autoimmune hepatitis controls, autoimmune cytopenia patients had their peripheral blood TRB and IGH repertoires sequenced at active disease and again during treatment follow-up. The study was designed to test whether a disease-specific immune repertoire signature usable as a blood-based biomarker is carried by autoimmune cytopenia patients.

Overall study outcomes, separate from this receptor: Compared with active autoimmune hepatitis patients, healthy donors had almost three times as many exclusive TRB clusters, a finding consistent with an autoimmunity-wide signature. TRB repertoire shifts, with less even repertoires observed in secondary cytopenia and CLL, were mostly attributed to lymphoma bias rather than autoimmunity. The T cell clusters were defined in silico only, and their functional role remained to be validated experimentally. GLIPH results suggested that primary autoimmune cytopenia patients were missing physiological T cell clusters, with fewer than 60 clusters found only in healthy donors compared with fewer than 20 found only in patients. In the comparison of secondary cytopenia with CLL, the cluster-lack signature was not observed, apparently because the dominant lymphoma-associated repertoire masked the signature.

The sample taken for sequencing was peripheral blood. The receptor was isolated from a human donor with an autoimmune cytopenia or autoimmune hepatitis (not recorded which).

The CDR3 here reads CAGGGGVAGAPYEQYF. The sequence is built from TRBV30 and TRBJ2-7; the TCRdb call, TRBD2, lacks DNA for checking. The CDR3 numbers 16 residues from cysteine through phenylalanine. No DNA appears here. The germline V gene encodes CDR1 GTSNPN and CDR2 SVGIG (reference sequence).